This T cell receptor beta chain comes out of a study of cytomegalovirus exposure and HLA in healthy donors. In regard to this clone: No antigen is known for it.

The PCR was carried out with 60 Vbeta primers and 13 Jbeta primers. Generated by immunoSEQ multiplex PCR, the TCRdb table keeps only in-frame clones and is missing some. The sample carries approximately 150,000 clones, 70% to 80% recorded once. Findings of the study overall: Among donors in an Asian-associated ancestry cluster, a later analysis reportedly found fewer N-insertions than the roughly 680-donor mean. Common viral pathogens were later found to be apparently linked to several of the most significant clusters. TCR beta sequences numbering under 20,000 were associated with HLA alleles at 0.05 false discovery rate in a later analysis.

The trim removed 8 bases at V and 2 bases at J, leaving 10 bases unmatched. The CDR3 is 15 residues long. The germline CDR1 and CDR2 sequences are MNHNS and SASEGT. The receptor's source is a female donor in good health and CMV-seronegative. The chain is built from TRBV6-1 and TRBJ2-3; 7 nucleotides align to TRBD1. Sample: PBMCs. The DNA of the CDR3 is TGTGCCAGCGAGGGGGCAGGCTTAATCACAGATACGCAGTATTTT. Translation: CASEGAGLITDTQYF.